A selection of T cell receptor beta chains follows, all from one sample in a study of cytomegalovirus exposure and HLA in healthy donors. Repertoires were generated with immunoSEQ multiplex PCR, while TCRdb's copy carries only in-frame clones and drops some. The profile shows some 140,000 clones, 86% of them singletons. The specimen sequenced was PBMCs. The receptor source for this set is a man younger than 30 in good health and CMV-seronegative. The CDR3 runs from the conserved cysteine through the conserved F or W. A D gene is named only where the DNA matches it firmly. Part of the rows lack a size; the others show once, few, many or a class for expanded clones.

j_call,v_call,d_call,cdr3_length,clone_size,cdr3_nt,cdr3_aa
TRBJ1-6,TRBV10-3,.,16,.,TGTGCCATCAGTGAAGGGGGGGGGTCCTATAATTCACCCCTCCACTTT,CAISEGGGSYNSPLHF
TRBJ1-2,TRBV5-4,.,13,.,TGTGCCAGCAGCGCTGACAGCAACTATGGCTACACCTTC,CASSADSNYGYTF
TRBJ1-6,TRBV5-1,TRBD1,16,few,TGCGCCAGCAGCTTATTGGCCGGGACAGGGCGGGGACCCCTCCACTTT,CASSLLAGTGRGPLHF
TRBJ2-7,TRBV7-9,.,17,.,TGTGCCAGCAGCTTAGTGGGGAAAAGACAGGTTTCCTACGAGCAGTACTTC,CASSLVGKRQVSYEQYF
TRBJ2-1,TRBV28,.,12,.,TGTGCCAGCAGTGCGGGTGACTACTTCCAGTTCTTC,CASSAGDYFQFF
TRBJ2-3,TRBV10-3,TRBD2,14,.,TGTGCCATTAGAACTAGCGGGGGGGCCCAGGCGCAGTATTTT,CAIRTSGGAQAQYF
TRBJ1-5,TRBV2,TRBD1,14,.,TGTGCCAGCAGCGAGGAGCAGGGACAGCAGCCCCAGCATTTT,CASSEEQGQQPQHF
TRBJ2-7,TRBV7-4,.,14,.,TGTGCCAGCAGCTGCGCCCAACGGGGGAGGGAGCAGTACTTC,CASSCAQRGREQYF
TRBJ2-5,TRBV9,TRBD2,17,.,TGTGCCAGCAGCGTAGGAGTACTAGCGGGAGAAAAAGAGACCCAGTACTTC,CASSVGVLAGEKETQYF
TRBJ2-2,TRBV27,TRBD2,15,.,TGTGCCAGCAGTGACGGGACTAGCGGAGCCGGGGAGCTGTTTTTT,CASSDGTSGAGELFF
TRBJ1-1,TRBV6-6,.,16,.,TGTGCCAGCAGTTATGGGCAGGGAAGGATGAACACTGAAGCTTTCTTT,CASSYGQGRMNTEAFF
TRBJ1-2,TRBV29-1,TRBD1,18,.,TGCAGCGTTGAAGATCGGGGGTCTACAGGGGCGGAGAACTATGGCTACACCTTC,CSVEDRGSTGAENYGYTF